Following are 27 T cell receptor beta chains from one sample sequenced in a study of glioma-infiltrating T cells after dendritic cell vaccination. The table came from immunoSEQ multiplex PCR; TCRdb's copy has only in-frame clones and leaves some out. The repertoire holds roughly 90,000 clones, with just over 85% as singletons. The input for sequencing was blood, taken before dendritic cell vaccination. Source of these receptors: a human donor with glioblastoma.

The J gene is TRBJ1-2, the V gene TRBV4-1; tentative D call: TRBD1 (6 bases). Trimming cost V 4 bases and J 6 bases, with 18 bases left between them. CDR1 and CDR2 from the germline V gene are MGHRA and YSYEKL. The CDR3 runs to 15 residues. CDR3 residues: CASSPSTGTKNGYTF. The CDR3 DNA reads TGCGCCAGCAGCCCTTCCACCGGGACAAAGAATGGCTACACCTTC.

This clone was observed a single time. V gene TRBV5-1 combines with J gene TRBJ2-6; the D gene is possibly TRBD1 (6 bases). Germline CDR1 and CDR2: SGHRS and YFSETQ. Trimming shortened V by 0 bases and J by 0 bases, and 13 bases separated the two germline ends. This CDR3 region has 18 residues. The CDR3 region has the DNA TGCGCCAGCAGCTTGGCAGGGGTATGGGGCTCTGGGGCCAACGTCCTGACTTTC. Protein product: CASSLAGVWGSGANVLTF.

This chain links TRBV29-1 with TRBJ1-2; D not resolved. This CDR3 has 15 residues. The V end lost 1 base, the J end lost 4 bases, and 16 bases lay between the germline ends. Germline V CDR1 and CDR2: SQVTM, ANQGSEA. This chain's CDR3 is CSVEGSLTAIYGYTF. In DNA, the CDR3 is TGCAGCGTTGAAGGGTCTCTCACAGCAATCTATGGCTACACCTTC.

This sequence joins TRBV7-7 and TRBJ1-2; 8 bases align to TRBD1. In germline, CDR1 is SSHAT, CDR2 FNYEAQ (reference sequence). The ends lost 1 base at V and 6 bases at J; junction bases unmatched: 7. This CDR3 contains 15 residues. The CDR3 DNA reads as TGTGCCAGCAGCTTAGGCGACAGGGGTGGGGATGGCTACACCTTC. This codes for CASSLGDRGGDGYTF.

This clone was observed a single time. This chain links TRBV5-1 with TRBJ1-1; TRBD1 matches at 8 bases. The CDR3 contains 15 residues. V lost 2 bases, J lost 4 bases, and 7 bases stayed unmatched. Germline V CDR1 and CDR2: SGHRS, YFSETQ. DNA for the CDR3: TGCGCCAGCAGCTTAATGATAACAGGGGGCACTGAAGCTTTCTTT. Encoded protein: CASSLMITGGTEAFF.

This sequence joins TRBV28 and TRBJ2-7; TRBD2 aligns across 10 bases. The V gene end was trimmed by 7 bases and the J gene end by 3 bases; junction bases not matched to a gene: 6. The germline V gene has CDR1 MDHEN and CDR2 SYDVKM. The CDR3 runs 14 residues. The DNA of the CDR3 is TGTGCCAGCATGTCTAGCGGGAGCATCTACGAGCAGTACTTC. Amino acid sequence: CASMSSGSIYEQYF.

The V and J genes are TRBV27 and TRBJ2-7, with 11 bases matching TRBD1. V dropped 6 bases and J dropped 4; count of bases not matched to a gene: 11. The CDR3 totals 16 residues. Germline V CDR1 and CDR2: MNHEY, SMNVEV (reference sequence). CDR3 in DNA: TGTGCCAGCAGAGTAGACCGGGACAGGGGGAGGTACGAGCAGTACTTC. As protein: CASRVDRDRGRYEQYF.

This chain joins TRBV29-1 and TRBJ2-7; the match to TRBD1 covers 7 bases. The CDR3 is 16 residues long. Trimming at V came to 5 bases and at J to 7 bases, leaving 20 bases not matched to a gene. Germline lookup yields CDR1 SQVTM and CDR2 ANQGSEA. CDR3: CSVNTNPPGQKGEQYF. The CDR3 DNA sequence: TGCAGCGTTAACACAAATCCTCCGGGACAGAAGGGAGAGCAGTACTTC.

V gene TRBV5-1 combines with J gene TRBJ2-7; D is possibly TRBD1 (6 bases). V lost 4 bases, J lost 3 bases, and 14 bases lay in between. Looked up from germline, CDR1 is SGHRS and CDR2 is YFSETQ. This CDR3 region has 14 residues. The CDR3: CASSARDTGYEQYF. The CDR3 nucleotides are TGCGCCAGCAGCGCCAGGGACACGGGCTACGAGCAGTACTTC.

The chain combines TRBV9 with TRBJ2-7, with D perhaps matching TRBD1 (5 bases). From germline, CDR1 is SGDLS and CDR2 YYNGEE. CDR3 length equals 17 residues. The V end lost 4 bases, the J end lost 4 bases, and 24 bases lay between the germline ends. The CDR3 sequence: CASSPEVGQGVGYEQYF. The CDR3 DNA is TGTGCCAGCAGCCCAGAGGTGGGGCAGGGTGTCGGGTACGAGCAGTACTTC.

The table lists this clone with a few counts. The chain employs TRBV6-1 and TRBJ1-5, with D possibly TRBD1 on 5 matching bases. The germline V and J ends were trimmed by 10 bases and 1 base, with 14 bases remaining between them. CDR3 length: 14 amino acids. Germline V gene lookup returns CDR1 MNHNS and CDR2 SASEGT. CDR3 nucleotide sequence: TGTGCCACCACACAGACAGCAAGCAATCAGCCCCAGCATTTT. Protein sequence: CATTQTASNQPQHF.

This sequence joins TRBV5-1 and TRBJ2-7; no clear D gene. This CDR3 region has 15 residues. The germline V and J ends were trimmed by 0 bases and 2 bases, with 12 bases remaining between them. Germline-derived CDR1 and CDR2 are SGHRS and YFSETQ. CDR3 in amino acids: CASSLGSDQTYEQYF. For the CDR3, the DNA is TGCGCCAGCAGCTTGGGGTCAGATCAAACCTACGAGCAGTACTTC.

V gene TRBV10-1 combines with J gene TRBJ2-1, with TRBD2 matching over 15 bases. There are 22 residues in the CDR3. The V gene end was trimmed by 2 bases and the J gene end by 0 bases; junction bases not matched to a gene: 14. Germline V gene lookup returns CDR1 WNHNN and CDR2 SYGVQD (reference sequence). CDR3 DNA sequence: TGCGCCAGCAGTGAGGGGGTTAGTCGGGGACTAGCGGGGGGCAGCTCCTACAATGAGCAGTTCTTC. This gives the protein CASSEGVSRGLAGGSSYNEQFF.

V usage is TRBV21-1 and J usage is TRBJ2-7; the tabulated D call, TRBD2, remains unverified against the DNA. TRBV21-1 is a known pseudogene. The CDR3 loop spans 16 amino acids. CDR3 in DNA: TGTGCCAGCAGCAAAACCCCAACCAGCGACGGGAGCGAGCAGTACTTC. The encoded protein is CASSKTPTSDGSEQYF.

This clone appeared a single time. The chain couples TRBV10-3 to TRBJ2-2; 7 positions match TRBD2. The V gene's germline CDR1 is ENHRY and CDR2 SYGVKD. The CDR3 extends over 12 amino acids. Germline trimming cut 5 bases from V and 7 bases from J; bases unmatched to any gene: 1. CDR3 sequence: CAISLAGGELFF. Here the CDR3 DNA reads TGTGCCATCAGTTTAGCGGGCGGGGAGCTGTTTTTT.

The chain couples TRBV2 to TRBJ2-5; D remains ambiguous. The better agreement between TRBJ2-7 and the DNA end casts doubt on the J call. Germline CDR1 and CDR2: SNHLY and FYNNEI. The CDR3 spans 17 residues. In nucleotides, the CDR3 is TGTGCCAGCAGTGAGGCGCCCTCGGGTAATCCTACGTGCGAGCAGTACTTC. This codes for CASSEAPSGNPTCEQYF.

The chain links TRBV5-8 to TRBJ1-5; D unclear. Germline CDR1 reads SGHTS; CDR2 reads YDEGEE. This CDR3 region has 14 residues. The V end lost 5 bases, the J end lost 2 bases, and 11 bases lay between the germline ends. CDR3 amino acids: CASSQQRGNQPQHF. The CDR3 nucleotides read TGTGCCAGCAGTCAGCAACGGGGCAATCAGCCCCAGCATTTT.

The chain recombines TRBV6-1 with TRBJ1-2; D is ambiguous. Germline CDR1 reads MNHNS; CDR2 reads SASEGT. Trimming took 4 bases from V and 2 from J, leaving 8 bases between them. This CDR3 spans 13 amino acids. The CDR3 protein is CASSAQTNYGYTF. The DNA of the CDR3 is TGTGCCAGCAGTGCACAGACGAACTATGGCTACACCTTC.

This clone has a handful of counts. The chain employs TRBV7-3 and TRBJ1-6; tentatively, D is TRBD1 (5 bases). Trimming cost V 6 bases and J 7 bases, with 13 bases left between them. CDR3 length: 14 residues. The germline V gene encodes CDR1 SGHTA and CDR2 FQGTGA. The DNA for the CDR3 is TGTGCCAGCAGTGCACAGGTGGCCAATTCACCCCTCCACTTT. Its protein product is CASSAQVANSPLHF.

This chain links TRBV5-1 with TRBJ2-4; perhaps TRBD1 as D (7 bases). CDR3 length equals 22 residues. V was trimmed by 4 bases and J by 3 bases, leaving 35 bases between them. Germline V CDR1 and CDR2: SGHRS, YFSETQ. Here the CDR3 DNA reads TGCGCCAGCAGCAAACCGCGGACGGTAGGGCCGCGGGACAGTACGATCAAAAACATTCAGTACTTC. It encodes CASSKPRTVGPRDSTIKNIQYF. The variable domain in full, completed from reference TRBV5-1 and TRBJ2-4, reads KAGVTQTPRYLIKTRGQQVTLSCSPISGHRSVSWYQQTPGQGLQFLFEYFSETQRNKGNFPGRFSGRQFSNSRSEMNVSTLELGDSALYLCASSKPRTVGPRDSTIKNIQYFGAGTRLSVL.

The V and J genes are TRBV5-1 and TRBJ2-5, with D hard to call. This CDR3 contains 14 residues. Germline V lookup: CDR1 SGHRS, CDR2 YFSETQ. Trimming took 0 bases from V and 4 from J, leaving 10 bases between them. In nucleotides, the CDR3 is TGCGCCAGCAGCTTGGGATGGTCGGGAGAGACCCAGTACTTC. As protein: CASSLGWSGETQYF.

V is TRBV5-1 and J is TRBJ2-4; D is uncertain. Germline V gives CDR1 SGHRS, CDR2 YFSETQ. Deletions cut 5 bases from V and 0 bases from J, with 6 bases between. The CDR3 is 13 residues long. This CDR3 reads CASRALAKNIQYF. CDR3 in DNA: TGCGCCAGCAGGGCATTAGCCAAAAACATTCAGTACTTC.

The J gene is TRBJ1-2, the V gene TRBV19; maybe TRBD1 (5 bases). Germline V lookup: CDR1 LNHDA, CDR2 SQIVND (reference sequence). The CDR3 has 14 residues. Deletions cut 3 bases from V and 2 bases from J, with 10 bases between. This CDR3 reads CASSIPGRNYGYTF. The CDR3, as DNA: TGTGCCAGTAGTATCCCAGGGCGGAACTATGGCTACACCTTC.

This clone was seen more than once but under ten times. The J gene is TRBJ2-5, the V gene TRBV5-6; perhaps TRBD2 as D (6 bases). This CDR3 spans 16 amino acids. Germline V gene lookup returns CDR1 SGHDT and CDR2 YYEEEE. The V end was cut by 4 bases, the J end by 1 base, with 17 bases between. The CDR3 region is CASSGDFISSQETQYF. As DNA, the CDR3 is TGTGCCAGCAGCGGGGACTTTATCTCCTCCCAAGAGACCCAGTACTTC.

This rearrangement joins TRBV5-1 to TRBJ1-2; 10 positions agree with TRBD1. Germline V gene data show CDR1 as SGHRS and CDR2 as YFSETQ. The J segment lost 4 bases and the V segment lost 4 bases, leaving 7 bases of the junction unmatched. There are 15 residues in the CDR3. The CDR3 sequence is CASSLDRDRGYGYTF. CDR3 DNA: TGCGCCAGCAGCCTAGACAGGGACAGGGGCTATGGCTACACCTTC.

The chain combines TRBV7-2 with TRBJ2-5, with D perhaps TRBD2 (6 bases). Germline V gene data show CDR1 as SGHTA and CDR2 as FQGNSA. Trimming left V 1 base short and J 5 bases short, with 14 bases between. The CDR3 has 15 amino acids. The CDR3 is CASSLDLRGSETQYF. CDR3 DNA sequence: TGTGCCAGCAGCTTAGATCTTCGGGGGAGCGAGACCCAGTACTTC.

This clone was counted once. The chain carries TRBV11-1 and TRBJ2-3; a possible D gene is TRBD2 (6 bases). The germline gives CDR1 SGHAT, CDR2 FQDESV (reference sequence). V lost 5 bases, J lost 6 bases, and 15 bases lay in between. CDR3 length equals 14 residues. CDR3 nucleotide sequence: TGTGCCAGCAGCCGACTAGTGATTAGGGATACGCAGTATTTT. This codes for CASSRLVIRDTQYF.